The present entry profiles one T cell receptor beta chain with its context. The antigen remains unidentified. The data were produced by immunoSEQ multiplex PCR, yet TCRdb's version contains in-frame clones alone and is incomplete. The table includes roughly 4,700 clones, roughly 90% detected once. This specimen comes from a study of immune evolution from preneoplasia to lung adenocarcinoma. General study points: Compared with EGFR-mutant or double wild-type lesions, KRAS-mutant nodules were more clonal.

The CDR3 loop spans 15 amino acids. V trimming: 4 bases; J trimming: 0 bases; junction bases outside the gene matches: 2. Germline CDR1 is LNHDA and CDR2 is SQIVND (reference sequence). The rearrangement links TRBV19 to TRBJ1-3, with 8 bases matching TRBD1. This receptor was identified in an older person with lung adenocarcinoma. Sequencing used FFPE atypical adenomatous hyperplasia tissue from the lung. Subset specified: atypical adenomatous hyperplasia (AAH), lung preneoplasia. CDR3 sequence: CASSTGQGSGNTIYF. The CDR3 DNA follows: TGTGCCAGTAGTACCGGACAGGGCTCTGGAAACACCATATATTTT.